Below, 26 T cell receptor beta chains from the same sample are listed, as sequenced in a study of T-cell memory formation after mild COVID-19. TCRdb reanalysed the 5' RACE reads using MiXCR and keeps one entry per CDR3 protein. Of roughly 600,000 distinct CDR3 sequences listed, approximately 18% are singletons. Material for sequencing was PBMCs or a T cell subset sorted from them (not recorded which). These receptors all come from an adult woman who had mild COVID-19 (a few samples of this study predate the infection). Cell type and time point are not known.

This rearrangement joins TRBV18 to TRBJ2-7; D unresolved. Germline V gene sequence: CDR1 KGHSH, CDR2 LQKENI. The CDR3 extends over 15 amino acids. V dropped 2 bases and J dropped 7 bases, with 18 bases sitting between them. The CDR3 DNA sequence: TGTGCCAGCTCACCAATCCAGGCCAGGTTCAAAGAGCAGTACTTC. Protein sequence: CASSPIQARFKEQYF.

This clonotype was picked up a small number of times. The V and J genes are TRBV13 and TRBJ2-7; the D call may be TRBD1 or TRBD2 (5 bases each). The CDR3 spans 16 residues. The germline V and J ends were trimmed by 4 bases and 2 bases, with 18 bases remaining between them. CDR1 and CDR2 from the germline V gene are PRHDT and FYEKMQ (reference sequence). This chain's CDR3 is CASSSPGRSGTYEQYF. The CDR3 coding sequence is TGTGCCAGCAGCTCCCCGGGACGCAGCGGAACCTACGAGCAGTACTTC.

This clonotype was counted at least ten times. The V gene is TRBV3-1, the J gene TRBJ2-4, with TRBD2 matching over 7 bases. V shed 4 bases, J shed 0 bases, and the junction held 6 bases outside the gene matches. Germline V gene sequence: CDR1 LGHDT, CDR2 YNNKEL (reference sequence). This CDR3 has 16 amino acids. CDR3 protein: CASSLQGGGAKNIQYF. CDR3 sequence (DNA): TGTGCCAGCAGCCTCCAAGGCGGGGGAGCCAAAAACATTCAGTACTTC. The full variable domain, with the rest looked up from reference TRBV3-1 and TRBJ2-4, is DTAVSQTPKYLVTQMGNDKSIKCEQNLGHDTMYWYKQDSKKFLKIMFSYNNKELIINETVPNRFSPKSPDKAHLNLHINSLELGDSAVYFCASSLQGGGAKNIQYFGAGTRLSVL.

This chain uses TRBV6-5 with TRBJ1-5; no firm D call. V gave up 2 bases and J gave up 0 bases, with 8 bases separating them. The CDR3 runs 15 residues. Germline assignment: CDR1 MNHEY and CDR2 SVGAGI. CDR3 protein: CASSYVSGSNQPQHF. The CDR3 DNA sequence: TGTGCCAGCAGTTACGTCTCAGGTAGCAATCAGCCCCAGCATTTT.

This sequence joins TRBV15 and TRBJ2-7, with 8 bases fitting TRBD2. The germline gives CDR1 LNHNV, CDR2 YYDKDF (reference sequence). V gave up 0 bases and J gave up 2 bases; unmatched junction bases: 6. This CDR3 is built from 16 residues. CDR3 protein: CATSRDRQLAAYEQYF. The CDR3 DNA reads TGTGCCACCAGCAGAGATCGGCAACTAGCGGCCTACGAGCAGTACTTC. The whole variable domain, remainder taken from reference TRBV15 and TRBJ2-7, is DAMVIQNPRYQVTQFGKPVTLSCSQTLNHNVMYWYQQKSSQAPKLLFHYYDKDFNNEADTPDNFQSRRPNTSFCFLDIRSPGLGDTAMYLCATSRDRQLAAYEQYFGPGTRLTVT.

The chain joins TRBV6-1 to TRBJ1-2, with 7 bases aligning to TRBD1. The CDR3 spans 15 residues. Germline trimming cut 1 base from V and 4 bases from J; bases unmatched to any gene: 6. Germline lookup yields CDR1 MNHNS and CDR2 SASEGT. This chain's CDR3 is CASSEGRGIGYGYTF. CDR3 nucleotides: TGTGCCAGCAGTGAAGGCAGGGGGATTGGCTATGGCTACACCTTC.

This chain joins TRBV18 and TRBJ2-1; D tentatively fits TRBD1 or TRBD2 (5 bases each). CDR3 length: 13 amino acids. V was shortened by 6 bases and J by 9 bases, with 15 bases between the two germline ends. Germline CDR1 KGHSH, CDR2 LQKENI. CDR3 DNA: TGTGCCAGCTCCCGGCCGGGACCCCCTGAGCAGTTCTTC. It codes for CASSRPGPPEQFF.

V usage is TRBV9 and J usage is TRBJ2-5; D is unclear. Germline V CDR1 and CDR2: SGDLS, YYNGEE. This CDR3 has 12 amino acids. Trimming left V 3 bases short and J 5 bases short, with 8 bases between. Here the CDR3 reads CASSAPGETQYF. CDR3 bases: TGTGCCAGCAGCGCCCCCGGGGAGACCCAGTACTTC.

The chain carries TRBV5-1 and TRBJ2-1, with D tentatively TRBD2 (6 bases). V gave up 5 bases and J gave up 10 bases, with 22 bases separating them. This CDR3 has 15 amino acids. Germline V gives CDR1 SGHRS, CDR2 YFSETQ. DNA for the CDR3: TGCGCCAGCAGTTCAGGCTCTGGATTAAGCGGGGAGCAGTTCTTC. The encoded protein is CASSSGSGLSGEQFF.

The chain links TRBV12-3 or TRBV12-4 to TRBJ1-4; 11 bases are shared with TRBD1. V shed 4 bases, J shed 7 bases, and the junction held 5 bases outside the gene matches. The CDR3 is made up of 15 amino acids. The CDR3 spells CASSSFGTGGEKLFF. The CDR3 DNA sequence: TGTGCCAGCAGTTCCTTCGGGACAGGGGGTGAAAAACTGTTTTTT.

The chain couples TRBV7-9 to TRBJ2-1; 9 bases line up with TRBD2. Germline trimming cut 5 bases from V and 2 bases from J; bases unmatched to any gene: 7. The CDR3 covers 16 residues. Germline V lookup: CDR1 SEHNR, CDR2 FQNEAQ (reference sequence). The CDR3 region has the DNA TGTGCCAGCAGCACAATAGCGGGGGTAACCTACAATGAGCAGTTCTTC. It codes for CASSTIAGVTYNEQFF.

This clonotype has a handful of counts. The chain couples TRBV6-2 or TRBV6-3 to TRBJ2-7; D unclear. The length of the CDR3 is 11 residues. The V gene lost 7 bases and the J gene lost 5 bases, with 9 bases spanning the gap. The germline CDR1 and CDR2 sequences are MNHEY and SVGEGT. The CDR3 DNA is TGTGCCAGCAAGGGTGGCGACGAGCAGTACTTC. Translated: CASKGGDEQYF.

J is TRBJ1-2 and V is TRBV5-1; D uncertain. CDR3 size: 15 residues. CDR1 and CDR2 from the germline V gene are SGHRS and YFSETQ. Trimming removed 1 base at V and 2 bases at J, with 12 bases between. The CDR3: CASSLNSPRNYGYTF. In nucleotides, the CDR3 is TGCGCCAGCAGCTTGAATAGTCCTCGCAACTATGGCTACACCTTC.

J is TRBJ2-7 and V is TRBV29-1; 9 bases match TRBD1. The CDR3 spans 14 residues. V lost 2 bases to trimming and J lost 3 bases; unmatched junction nucleotides: 5. Germline V gene lookup returns CDR1 SQVTM and CDR2 ANQGSEA. The CDR3 nucleotides are TGCAGCGTTGAACTGGGGACAGGGTACTACGAGCAGTACTTC. It translates to CSVELGTGYYEQYF.

The chain has TRBV7-9 and TRBJ2-2, with 9 positions matching TRBD1. The CDR3 contains 17 residues. J was trimmed by 5 bases and V by 4 bases; bases with no gene match: 11. Germline V gives CDR1 SEHNR, CDR2 FQNEAQ (reference sequence). The CDR3 coding sequence is TGTGCCAGCAGCTCAGTACCGGGACAGGGACGTACCGGGGAGCTGTTTTTT. Translation gives CASSSVPGQGRTGELFF.

This clonotype was recorded many times. J is TRBJ2-7 and V is TRBV6-2 or TRBV6-3; perhaps TRBD1 as D (5 bases). The CDR3 consists of 15 residues. Per germline, CDR1 MNHEY and CDR2 SVGEGT. V was trimmed by 2 bases and J by 0 bases, leaving 11 bases between them. In DNA, the CDR3 is TGTGCCAGCAGTTACGACAGTGCTAGCTCCTACGAGCAGTACTTC. Amino acid sequence: CASSYDSASSYEQYF.

The table lists this clonotype with a count of one. The CDR3 DNA reads TGCAGTGCTAGAGTCGCGGCGGGCTTCGGGGAGCTGTTTTTT. Protein sequence: CSARVAAGFGELFF. V is TRBV20-1 and J is TRBJ2-2; the D gene is possibly TRBD2 (5 bases). The CDR3 runs to 14 residues. The V gene's germline CDR1 is DFQATT and CDR2 SNEGSKA (reference sequence). The germline V and J ends were trimmed by 1 base and 7 bases, with 13 bases remaining between them.

The gene calls are TRBV9 and TRBJ2-1, with 9 nucleotides matching TRBD2. V gave up 4 bases and J gave up 5 bases; unmatched junction bases: 7. There are 15 residues in the CDR3. Germline CDR1 reads SGDLS; CDR2 reads YYNGEE. CDR3 amino acids: CASSSPERGDNEQFF. The CDR3 bases are TGTGCCAGCAGCTCCCCGGAGCGGGGGGACAATGAGCAGTTCTTC.

The V and J genes are TRBV5-6 and TRBJ2-1; perhaps TRBD1 as D (5 bases). The germline V gene encodes CDR1 SGHDT and CDR2 YYEEEE. The ends were cut back, 10 bases at V and 7 bases at J, with 15 bases in the middle. This CDR3 comprises 12 residues. The CDR3 coding sequence is TGTGCCTACTCCGGCCAGGGAAATGAGCAGTTCTTC. It codes for CAYSGQGNEQFF.

V and J are TRBV5-1 and TRBJ2-1; 7 bases match TRBD2. Looked up from germline, CDR1 is SGHRS and CDR2 is YFSETQ. The CDR3 has 16 residues. V lost 0 bases to trimming and J lost 6 bases; unmatched junction nucleotides: 9. CDR3 loop: CASSLALSGAGNEQFF. The CDR3, as DNA: TGCGCCAGCAGCTTGGCCTTGAGCGGGGCGGGCAATGAGCAGTTCTTC.

The V and J genes are TRBV7-9 and TRBJ2-1, with D perhaps TRBD1 (6 bases). The V and J ends lost 4 bases and 7 bases respectively, with 17 bases between them. The CDR3 is 15 amino acids. Germline assignment: CDR1 SEHNR and CDR2 FQNEAQ (reference sequence). The CDR3 loop reads CASSSTADRKNEQFF. In nucleotides, the CDR3 is TGTGCCAGCAGCTCAACGGCCGACAGGAAAAATGAGCAGTTCTTC.

This clonotype was detected many times. The chain combines TRBV10-3 with TRBJ1-2, with D perhaps TRBD1 (6 bases). The CDR3 covers 15 residues. Deletions cut 6 bases from V and 5 bases from J, with 19 bases between. The germline V gene encodes CDR1 ENHRY and CDR2 SYGVKD. For the CDR3, the DNA is TGTGCCATCAGGCCTACACAGGGTCCGCAATATGGCTACACCTTC. It yields the protein CAIRPTQGPQYGYTF.

The V call is TRBV5-1, the J call TRBJ1-2, with 7 bases fitting TRBD1. J gave up 2 bases and V 4 bases, and 5 bases lay outside the gene matches. The CDR3 length is 14 residues. The germline CDR1 and CDR2 sequences are SGHRS and YFSETQ. CDR3 in amino acids: CASSVTQGNYGYTF. CDR3 coding DNA: TGCGCCAGCAGCGTGACACAGGGGAACTATGGCTACACCTTC.

The chain uses TRBV6-2 or TRBV6-3 and TRBJ1-5; D perhaps matches TRBD1 (5 bases). Germline V gene sequence: CDR1 MNHEY, CDR2 SVGEGT. The ends were cut back, 4 bases at V and 6 bases at J, with 10 bases in the middle. The CDR3 totals 13 residues. This CDR3 is CASSLGQPQPQHF. Here the CDR3 DNA reads TGTGCCAGCAGTTTGGGGCAGCCTCAGCCCCAGCATTTT.

V is TRBV4-1 and J is TRBJ1-2, with D unresolved. With 1 base removed from V and 4 bases from J, the gap between germline ends came to 10 bases. There are 14 residues in the CDR3. The germline V gene has CDR1 MGHRA and CDR2 YSYEKL. The CDR3 DNA sequence: TGCGCCAGCAGCCAAGGTACCGGGAGCTATGGCTACACCTTC. This codes for CASSQGTGSYGYTF.

A few counts support this clonotype. V usage is TRBV12-3 or TRBV12-4 and J usage is TRBJ2-1; D unclear. This CDR3 spans 12 amino acids. CDR3 nucleotides: TGTGCAGTGGTGCGCTACTACAATGAGCAGTTCTTC. Protein product: CAVVRYYNEQFF.